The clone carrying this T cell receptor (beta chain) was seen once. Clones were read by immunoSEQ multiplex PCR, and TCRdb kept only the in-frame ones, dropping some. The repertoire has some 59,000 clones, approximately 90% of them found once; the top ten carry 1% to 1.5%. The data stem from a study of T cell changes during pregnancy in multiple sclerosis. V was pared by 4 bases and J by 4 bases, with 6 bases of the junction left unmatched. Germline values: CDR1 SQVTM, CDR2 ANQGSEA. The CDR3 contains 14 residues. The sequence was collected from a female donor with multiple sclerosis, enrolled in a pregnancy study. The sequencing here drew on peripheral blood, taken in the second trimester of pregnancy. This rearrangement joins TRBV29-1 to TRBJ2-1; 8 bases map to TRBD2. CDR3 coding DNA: TGCAGCGTTGTCTGGCGGGGGGAGTACAATGAGCAGTTCTTC. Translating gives CSVVWRGEYNEQFF.